The TCR beta chain under discussion was sequenced for a study of blood T cell repertoires in COVID-19. The overall study: Samples came from the United States, Italy and Spain, spanning acute and convalescent COVID-19. Sample material is recorded as cDNA or gDNA derived from T cells, B-cell-depleted T cells, or PBMCs.

CDR3 size: 16 residues. Germline V lookup: CDR1 SGHTS, CDR2 YDEGEE. Between the trimmed V and J ends, which lost 3 bases and 2 bases, there was a span of 16 bases. Original handling: Using reference gene primer amplification, nucleated cell counts were estimated. Profiled with immunoSEQ multiplex PCR; TCRdb holds only in-frame clones, not every one. D and trimming were read from the DNA, whereas the V and J calls and clone size are those reported in that table. The table has 310,000 or so clones, 88% seen once. Input material: peripheral blood. This sequence was found in a woman between 50 and 59 years old with active or convalescent COVID-19. The V and J genes are TRBV5-8 and TRBJ2-3; D may be TRBD1 (6 bases). CDR3 DNA sequence: TGTGCCAGCAGCTCTACGGTGCGGACAGACACAGATACGCAGTATTTT. Its protein is CASSSTVRTDTDTQYF.